What follows are 27 T cell receptor beta chains derived from one specimen sequenced in a study of cytomegalovirus exposure and HLA in healthy donors. The PCR had 60 Vbeta and 13 Jbeta primers. Generated by immunoSEQ multiplex PCR, the TCRdb table keeps only in-frame clones and is missing some. The sample features roughly 62,000 clones, with roughly 4% in its top ten. Input material: PBMCs. These receptors originate from a male donor in good health and CMV-seronegative.

J is TRBJ2-7 and V is TRBV6-4; 7 bases fit TRBD2. The germline CDR1 and CDR2 sequences are MRHNA and SNTAGT. V was pared by 2 bases and J by 0 bases, with 4 bases of the junction left unmatched. The CDR3 length is 15 residues. This CDR3 reads CASSDRAGVSYEQYF. CDR3 coding DNA: TGTGCCAGCAGTGACCGGGCGGGAGTCTCCTACGAGCAGTACTTC.

The chain carries TRBV7-9 and TRBJ2-1; D might be TRBD1 (6 bases). This CDR3 is 15 amino acids long. V was cut by 5 bases and J by 1 base, with 12 bases left in between. The V gene's germline CDR1 is SEHNR and CDR2 FQNEAQ (reference sequence). The CDR3 nucleotides are TGTGCCAGCAGCCAACAGGGTTTATCCTACAATGAGCAGTTCTTC. It encodes CASSQQGLSYNEQFF.

J is TRBJ1-4 and V is TRBV28; 7 nucleotides match TRBD1. Germline values: CDR1 MDHEN, CDR2 SYDVKM. Losses at the gene ends were 6 bases for V and 1 base for J; bases not matched to a gene: 8. The CDR3 runs to 16 residues. Written as DNA, the CDR3 is TGTGCCAGCAGGCCCGACAGGGCTGGAACTAATGAAAAACTGTTTTTT. The encoded protein is CASRPDRAGTNEKLFF. Using reference TRBV28 and TRBJ1-4 for the parts outside the CDR3, the full variable domain is DVKVTQSSRYLVKRTGEKVFLECVQDMDHENMFWYRQDPGLGLRLIYFSYDVKMKEKGDIPEGYSVSREKKERFSLILESASTNQTSMYLCASRPDRAGTNEKLFFGSGTQLSVL.

The chain carries TRBV5-1 and TRBJ2-2, with 10 bases identical to TRBD1. V lost 5 bases, J lost 7 bases, and 8 bases stayed unmatched. The CDR3 spans 15 residues. The germline V gene encodes CDR1 SGHRS and CDR2 YFSETQ. The chain's CDR3 is CASRRQGAQSGELFF. CDR3 bases: TGCGCCAGCAGACGACAGGGGGCGCAGAGCGGGGAGCTGTTTTTT.

This chain links TRBV4-2 with TRBJ2-5; 10 positions match TRBD2. CDR3 length equals 14 residues. Germline CDR1 is LGHNA and CDR2 is YNFKEQ. The V gene end was trimmed by 1 base and the J gene end by 4 bases; junction bases not matched to a gene: 0. The CDR3 loop reads CASSQASGGETQYF. The CDR3 coding sequence is TGTGCCAGCAGCCAAGCTAGCGGGGGAGAGACCCAGTACTTC.

V and J are TRBV4-1 and TRBJ1-5, with a weak D call TRBD1 (5 bases). V was cut by 1 base and J by 4 bases, with 8 bases left in between. The germline CDR1 and CDR2 sequences are MGHRA and YSYEKL. The CDR3 loop spans 14 amino acids. CDR3 loop: CASSQGGPNQPQHF. As DNA, the CDR3 is TGCGCCAGCAGCCAAGGGGGCCCGAATCAGCCCCAGCATTTT.

The chain employs TRBV30 and TRBJ1-5; D uncertain. Germline V gene sequence: CDR1 GTSNPN, CDR2 SVGIG (reference sequence). The V gene lost 0 bases and the J gene lost 0 bases, with 18 bases spanning the gap. The CDR3 contains 18 residues. The CDR3 DNA reads as TGTGCCTGGAGTGTACCGAGAGGCGGTCTCTATAGCAATCAGCCCCAGCATTTT. Protein: CAWSVPRGGLYSNQPQHF.

This chain uses TRBV11-2 with TRBJ2-7; 8 positions match TRBD2. The V segment lost 5 bases and the J segment 0 bases; nucleotides outside the gene matches: 3. The germline CDR1 and CDR2 sequences are SGHAT and FQNNGV. CDR3 size: 14 residues. CDR3 residues: CASSIAGNSYEQYF. The CDR3 DNA reads as TGTGCCAGCAGCATAGCGGGGAACTCCTACGAGCAGTACTTC.

The CDR3 reads CASSLGAREKLFF. In DNA, the CDR3 is TGTGCCAGCAGTTTGGGGGCGAGGGAAAAACTGTTTTTT. The chain employs TRBV28 and TRBJ1-4; D might be TRBD1 (6 bases). Germline loops: CDR1 MDHEN, CDR2 SYDVKM. The ends were cut back, 3 bases at V and 8 bases at J, with 10 bases in the middle. The CDR3 runs 13 residues.

V is TRBV28 and J is TRBJ2-2; a possible D gene is TRBD1 (7 bases). Germline V CDR1 and CDR2: MDHEN, SYDVKM. V was clipped by 4 bases and J by 4 bases, with 13 bases between them. This CDR3 region has 15 residues. CDR3 protein: CASSWRGQTTGELFF. The CDR3 coding sequence is TGTGCCAGCAGTTGGAGGGGACAGACCACCGGGGAGCTGTTTTTT.

The chain links TRBV28 to TRBJ2-5; TRBD2 aligns across 8 bases. The CDR3 runs 15 residues. With 4 bases clipped from V and 5 bases from J, the junction kept 9 bases outside the gene matches. The germline V gene has CDR1 MDHEN and CDR2 SYDVKM. For the CDR3, the DNA is TGTGCCAGCAGTTCAACACGGGGGGGCCGTGAGACCCAGTACTTC. Its protein is CASSSTRGGRETQYF.

V usage is TRBV6-5 and J usage is TRBJ1-4; 7 bases match TRBD1. Germline V gene data show CDR1 as MNHEY and CDR2 as SVGAGI. CDR3 size: 15 residues. J gave up 6 bases and V 6 bases, and 10 bases lay outside the gene matches. Here the CDR3 DNA reads TGTGCCAGCAGCCGTACAGGGGTTAAGGATGAAAAACTGTTTTTT. Translated: CASSRTGVKDEKLFF.

This chain links TRBV19 with TRBJ2-1; 11 bases fit TRBD2. The CDR3 runs 15 residues. The V and J ends lost 3 bases and 6 bases, in that order; junction bases with no gene match: 4. Germline values: CDR1 LNHDA, CDR2 SQIVND (reference sequence). The CDR3 here is CASSMASGGPNEQFF. DNA of the CDR3: TGTGCCAGTAGTATGGCTAGCGGGGGGCCCAATGAGCAGTTCTTC.

The chain joins TRBV7-3 to TRBJ2-1, with D possibly TRBD2 on 5 matching bases. From germline, CDR1 is SGHTA and CDR2 FQGTGA. The CDR3 has 16 amino acids. V shed 3 bases and J shed 1 base, with 13 bases lying between them. The CDR3 region has the DNA TGTGCCAGCAGCTTGCGCGGGCAAGGATCCTACAATGAGCAGTTCTTC. Translation: CASSLRGQGSYNEQFF.

CDR3 residues: CASSLGQGPYEQYF. CDR3 sequence (DNA): TGTGCCAGCAGCTTGGGGCAGGGCCCCTACGAGCAGTACTTC. This chain uses TRBV5-6 with TRBJ2-7; weak D call: TRBD1 (5 bases). V gave up 0 bases and J gave up 2 bases, with 9 bases separating them. This CDR3 comprises 14 residues. Germline lookup yields CDR1 SGHDT and CDR2 YYEEEE.

The chain employs TRBV30 and TRBJ2-1, with D tentatively TRBD2 (5 bases). CDR1 and CDR2 (germline): GTSNPN, SVGIG (reference sequence). The CDR3 sequence is 13 residues long. The V and J ends lost 1 base and 9 bases respectively, with 13 bases between them. The CDR3 loop is CAWSAGGGPEQFF. CDR3 DNA: TGTGCCTGGAGTGCCGGAGGCGGGCCTGAGCAGTTCTTC. The whole variable domain, remainder taken from reference TRBV30 and TRBJ2-1, is SQTIHQWPATLVQPVGSPLSLECTVEGTSNPNLYWYRQAAGRGLQLLFYSVGIGQISSEVPQNLSASRPQDRQFILSSKKLLLSDSGFYLCAWSAGGGPEQFFGPGTRLTVL.

This chain joins TRBV30 and TRBJ2-5; maybe TRBD2 (7 bases). CDR3 length: 15 amino acids. The ends were cut back, 4 bases at V and 9 bases at J, with 24 bases in the middle. The germline V gene encodes CDR1 GTSNPN and CDR2 SVGIG (reference sequence). For the CDR3, the DNA is TGTGCCTGGAACCGAGGGCAGGTTGGGGGGGCGGCCCAGTACTTC. It encodes CAWNRGQVGGAAQYF.

The CDR3 protein is CAGTLPRLAKNIQYF. In DNA, the CDR3 is TGTGCCGGGACACTCCCGCGCTTAGCCAAAAACATTCAGTACTTC. V gene TRBV30 combines with J gene TRBJ2-4, with D possibly matching TRBD1 (6 bases). V shed 8 bases and J shed 0 bases, with 17 bases lying between them. The germline gives CDR1 GTSNPN, CDR2 SVGIG (reference sequence). The CDR3 extends over 15 amino acids.

The chain recombines TRBV4-3 with TRBJ1-2; 9 positions match TRBD1. V lost 0 bases and J lost 4; bases outside the gene matches: 6. Germline values: CDR1 LGHNA, CDR2 YSLEER. The CDR3 contains 16 residues. DNA of the CDR3: TGCGCCAGCAGCCAAGAACCGGACAGGGGCGGCTATGGCTACACCTTC. Its translation: CASSQEPDRGGYGYTF.

The chain recombines TRBV2 with TRBJ2-5; 14 bases fit TRBD2. The CDR3 is 17 amino acids. The trim removed 5 bases at V and 4 bases at J, leaving 9 bases unmatched. CDR1 is SNHLY, CDR2 FYNNEI, per germline. For the CDR3, the DNA is TGTGCCAGCAGTCCTGTGCTGGGGACTAGCGGGAGAGAGACCCAGTACTTC. It specifies CASSPVLGTSGRETQYF.

The CDR3 DNA reads TGTGCCAGTACCCAAAGCGGAGAATACAATGAGCAGTTCTTC. It codes for CASTQSGEYNEQFF. The J gene is TRBJ2-1, the V gene TRBV19; D is perhaps TRBD2 (5 bases). Trimming stripped 7 bases from V and 4 bases from J, with 14 bases between. The CDR3 is made up of 14 amino acids. The germline CDR1 and CDR2 sequences are LNHDA and SQIVND (reference sequence).

This chain uses TRBV6-5 with TRBJ1-5; 8 bases line up with TRBD1. The length of the CDR3 is 15 residues. Losses at the gene ends were 6 bases for V and 4 bases for J; bases not matched to a gene: 8. CDR1 and CDR2 (germline): MNHEY, SVGAGI. The CDR3, as DNA: TGTGCCAGCAGACCGTGGACAGGGTGGAATCAGCCCCAGCATTTT. Protein sequence: CASRPWTGWNQPQHF.

Concerning this clone itself: This same CDR3 is encoded by further DNA sequences in the sample. The chain links TRBV7-6 to TRBJ2-1; 7 bases match TRBD2. The length of the CDR3 is 15 residues. Germline V lookup: CDR1 SGHVS, CDR2 FNYEAQ. J gave up 9 bases and V 5 bases, and 13 bases lay outside the gene matches. The CDR3 loop reads CASSRLGIGEGEQFF. The CDR3 DNA follows: TGTGCCAGCAGCCGACTAGGCATTGGGGAGGGTGAGCAGTTCTTC.

The rearrangement uses TRBV18 and TRBJ2-5; 7 bases map to TRBD1. V lost 2 bases and J lost 3; bases outside the gene matches: 3. The CDR3 loop spans 14 amino acids. Germline CDR1 reads KGHSH; CDR2 reads LQKENI. CDR3 amino acids: CASSPIGQEETQYF. Here the CDR3 DNA reads TGTGCCAGCTCACCAATAGGACAGGAAGAGACCCAGTACTTC.

V is TRBV10-3 and J is TRBJ1-2, with a tentative D call TRBD1 (6 bases). V was shortened by 10 bases and J by 7 bases, with 19 bases between the two germline ends. The germline V gene has CDR1 ENHRY and CDR2 SYGVKD. The CDR3 has 13 residues. CDR3 DNA sequence: TGTGCCACCTACGATAGGGGGTCTATTGGCTACACCTTC. Translated: CATYDRGSIGYTF.

Concerning this clone itself: At one boundary the junction diverges from the germline segment, which might be a read error. V gene TRBV7-7 combines with J gene TRBJ2-5; perhaps TRBD1 as D (5 bases). Germline CDR1 reads SSHAT; CDR2 reads FNYEAQ (reference sequence). This CDR3 spans 15 amino acids. The CDR3 DNA sequence: TGTGCTAGCAGCCAGTGGGGCCGTGGTGCAGAGACCCAGTACTTC. Residues: CASSQWGRGAETQYF.

On this clone itself: This CDR3 is also generated by other DNA sequences in the sample. CDR3: CASSRGQAAYEQYF. DNA of the CDR3: TGTGCCAGCAGCCGAGGACAAGCTGCATACGAGCAGTACTTC. The chain links TRBV4-2 to TRBJ2-7, with D possibly being TRBD1 (5 bases). The CDR3 covers 14 residues. Per the germline V gene, CDR1 is LGHNA and CDR2 is YNFKEQ. V lost 4 bases, J lost 4 bases, and 14 bases lay in between.